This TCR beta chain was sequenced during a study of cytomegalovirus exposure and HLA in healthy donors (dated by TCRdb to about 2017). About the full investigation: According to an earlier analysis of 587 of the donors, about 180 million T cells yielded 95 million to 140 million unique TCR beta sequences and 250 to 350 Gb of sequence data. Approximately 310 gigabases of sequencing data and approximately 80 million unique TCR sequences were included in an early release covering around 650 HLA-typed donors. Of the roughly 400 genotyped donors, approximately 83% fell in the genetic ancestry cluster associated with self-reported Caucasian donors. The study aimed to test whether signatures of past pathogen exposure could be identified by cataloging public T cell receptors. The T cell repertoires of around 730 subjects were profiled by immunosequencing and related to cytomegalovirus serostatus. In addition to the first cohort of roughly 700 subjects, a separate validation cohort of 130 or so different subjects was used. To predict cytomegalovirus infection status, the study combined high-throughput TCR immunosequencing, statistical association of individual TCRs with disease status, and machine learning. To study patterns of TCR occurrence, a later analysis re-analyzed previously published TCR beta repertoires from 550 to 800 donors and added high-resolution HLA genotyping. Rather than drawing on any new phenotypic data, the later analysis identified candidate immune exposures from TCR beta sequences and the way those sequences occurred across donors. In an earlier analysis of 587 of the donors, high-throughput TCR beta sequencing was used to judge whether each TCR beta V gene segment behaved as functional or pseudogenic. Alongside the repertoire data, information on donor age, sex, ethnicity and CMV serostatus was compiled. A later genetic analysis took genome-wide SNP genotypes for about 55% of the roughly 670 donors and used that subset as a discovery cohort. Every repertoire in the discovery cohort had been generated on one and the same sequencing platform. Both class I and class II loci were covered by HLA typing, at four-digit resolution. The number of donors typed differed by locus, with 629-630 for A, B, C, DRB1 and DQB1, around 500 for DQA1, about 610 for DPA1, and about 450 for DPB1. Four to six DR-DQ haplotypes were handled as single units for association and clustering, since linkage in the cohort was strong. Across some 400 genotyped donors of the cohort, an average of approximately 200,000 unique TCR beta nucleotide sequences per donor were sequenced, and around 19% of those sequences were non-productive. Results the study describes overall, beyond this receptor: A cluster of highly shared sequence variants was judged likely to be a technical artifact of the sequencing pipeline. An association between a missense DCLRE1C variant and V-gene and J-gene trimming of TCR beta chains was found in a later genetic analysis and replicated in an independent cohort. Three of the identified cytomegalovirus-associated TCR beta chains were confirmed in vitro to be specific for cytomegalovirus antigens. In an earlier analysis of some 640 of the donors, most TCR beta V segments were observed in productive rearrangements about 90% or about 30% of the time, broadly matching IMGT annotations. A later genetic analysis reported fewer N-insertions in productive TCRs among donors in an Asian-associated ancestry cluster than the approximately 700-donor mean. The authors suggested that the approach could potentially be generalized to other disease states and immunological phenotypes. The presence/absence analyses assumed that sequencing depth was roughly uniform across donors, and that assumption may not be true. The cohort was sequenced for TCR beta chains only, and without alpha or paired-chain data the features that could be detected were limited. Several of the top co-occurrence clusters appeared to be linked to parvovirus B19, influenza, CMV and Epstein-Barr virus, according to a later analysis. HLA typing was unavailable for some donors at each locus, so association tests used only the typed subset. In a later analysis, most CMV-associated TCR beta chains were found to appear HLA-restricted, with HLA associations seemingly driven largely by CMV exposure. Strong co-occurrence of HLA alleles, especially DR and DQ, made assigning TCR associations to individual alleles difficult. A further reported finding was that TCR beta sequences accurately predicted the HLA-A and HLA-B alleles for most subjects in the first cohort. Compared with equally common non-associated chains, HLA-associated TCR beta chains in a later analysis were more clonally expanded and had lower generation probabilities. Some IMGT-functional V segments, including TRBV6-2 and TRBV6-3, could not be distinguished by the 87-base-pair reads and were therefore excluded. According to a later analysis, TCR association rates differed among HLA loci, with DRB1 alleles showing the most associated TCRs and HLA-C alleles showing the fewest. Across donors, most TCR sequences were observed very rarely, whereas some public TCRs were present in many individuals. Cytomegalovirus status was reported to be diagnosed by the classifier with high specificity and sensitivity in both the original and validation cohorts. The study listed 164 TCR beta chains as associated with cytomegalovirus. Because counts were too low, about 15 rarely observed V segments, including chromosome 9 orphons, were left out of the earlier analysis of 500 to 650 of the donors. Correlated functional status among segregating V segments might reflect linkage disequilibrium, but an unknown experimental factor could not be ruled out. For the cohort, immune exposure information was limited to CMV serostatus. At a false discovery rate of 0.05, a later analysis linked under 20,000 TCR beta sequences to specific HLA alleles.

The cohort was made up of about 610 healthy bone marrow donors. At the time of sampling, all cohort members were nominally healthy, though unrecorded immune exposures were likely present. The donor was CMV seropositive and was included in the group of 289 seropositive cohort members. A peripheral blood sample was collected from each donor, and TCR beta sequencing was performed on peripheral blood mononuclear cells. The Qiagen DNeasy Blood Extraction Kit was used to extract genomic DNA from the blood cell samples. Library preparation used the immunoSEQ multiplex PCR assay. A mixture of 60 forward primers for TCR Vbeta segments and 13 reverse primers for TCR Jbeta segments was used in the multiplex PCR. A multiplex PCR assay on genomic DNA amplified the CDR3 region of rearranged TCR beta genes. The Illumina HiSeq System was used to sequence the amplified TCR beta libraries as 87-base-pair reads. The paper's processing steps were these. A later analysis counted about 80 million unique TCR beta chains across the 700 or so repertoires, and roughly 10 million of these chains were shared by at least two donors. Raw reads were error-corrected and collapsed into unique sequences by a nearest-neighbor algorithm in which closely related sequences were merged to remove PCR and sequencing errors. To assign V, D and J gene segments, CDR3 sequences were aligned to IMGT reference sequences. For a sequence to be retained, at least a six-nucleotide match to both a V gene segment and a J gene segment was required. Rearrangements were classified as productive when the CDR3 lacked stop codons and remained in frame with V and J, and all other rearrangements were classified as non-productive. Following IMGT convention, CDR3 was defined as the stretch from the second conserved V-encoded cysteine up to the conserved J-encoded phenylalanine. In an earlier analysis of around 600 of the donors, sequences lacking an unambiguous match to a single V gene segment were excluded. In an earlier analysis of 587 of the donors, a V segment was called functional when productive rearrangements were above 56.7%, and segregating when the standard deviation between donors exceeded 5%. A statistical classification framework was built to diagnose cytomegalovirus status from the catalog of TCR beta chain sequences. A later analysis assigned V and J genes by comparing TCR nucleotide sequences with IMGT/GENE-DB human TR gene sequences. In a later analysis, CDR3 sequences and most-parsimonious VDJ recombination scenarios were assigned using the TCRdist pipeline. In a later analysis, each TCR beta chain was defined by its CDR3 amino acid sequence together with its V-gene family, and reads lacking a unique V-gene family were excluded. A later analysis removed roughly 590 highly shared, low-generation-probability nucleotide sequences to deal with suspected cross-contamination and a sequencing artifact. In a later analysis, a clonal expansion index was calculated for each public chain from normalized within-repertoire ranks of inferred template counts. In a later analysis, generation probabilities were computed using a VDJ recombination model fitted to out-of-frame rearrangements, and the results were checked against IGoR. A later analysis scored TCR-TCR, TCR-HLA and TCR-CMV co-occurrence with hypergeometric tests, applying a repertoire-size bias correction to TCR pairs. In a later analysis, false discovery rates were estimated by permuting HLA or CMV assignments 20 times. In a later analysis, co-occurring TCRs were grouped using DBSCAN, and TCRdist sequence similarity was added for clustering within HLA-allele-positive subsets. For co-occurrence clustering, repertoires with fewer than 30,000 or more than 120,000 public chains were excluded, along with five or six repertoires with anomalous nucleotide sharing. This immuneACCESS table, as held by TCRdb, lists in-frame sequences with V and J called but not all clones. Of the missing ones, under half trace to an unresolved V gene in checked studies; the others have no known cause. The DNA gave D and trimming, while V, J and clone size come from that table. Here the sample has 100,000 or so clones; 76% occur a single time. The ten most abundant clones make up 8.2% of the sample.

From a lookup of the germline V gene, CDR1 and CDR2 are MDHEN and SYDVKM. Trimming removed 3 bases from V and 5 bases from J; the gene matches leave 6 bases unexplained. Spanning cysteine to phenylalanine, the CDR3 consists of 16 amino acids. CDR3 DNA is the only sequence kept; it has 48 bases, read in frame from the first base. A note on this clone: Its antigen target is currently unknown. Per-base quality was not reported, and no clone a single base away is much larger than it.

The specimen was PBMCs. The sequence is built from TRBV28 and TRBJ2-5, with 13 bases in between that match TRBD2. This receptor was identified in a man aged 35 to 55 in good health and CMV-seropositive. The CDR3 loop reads CASSFQLAGGPETQYF. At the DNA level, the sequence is TGTGCCAGCAGTTTCCAACTAGCGGGGGGGCCTGAGACCCAGTACTTC.